The clone carrying this TCR beta chain was counted many times. What it binds is unknown. Both iRepertoire HTBI primers and Arm-PCR of CDR3 regions were used to build the TCR beta libraries. TCRdb fed the multiplex PCR reads into MiXCR, producing one record per CDR3 protein. Among under 450,000 distinct CDR3 sequences listed, around 11% were seen once. Time point of the sample: newly diagnosed GD, antithyroid drugs for less than 3 months. PBMCs were the source of the RNA used for TCR sequencing. The sample comes from a study of regulatory T cells in long-lasting Graves disease. Study-wide points: Relative to newly diagnosed Graves' patients, persistent ones had lower TCR diversity. Gene preferences differed: TRBV28, TRBJ1-2, TRBJ2-5 in persistent cases.

The V and J ends lost 2 bases and 7 bases respectively, with 9 bases between them. The germline gives CDR1 GTSNPN, CDR2 SVGIG (reference sequence). CDR3 length: 12 residues. The data also belong to a second study, concerning T cells in Graves' hyperthyroidism and ophthalmopathy. That investigation notes: Ophthalmopathy, as predicted by the model, came a median about seven months after the prediction.

The sample consisted of peripheral blood mononuclear cells (PBMCs), taken at new diagnosis, from a patient treated with antithyroid drugs. This TCR was recovered from a woman between 18 and 30 years old with Graves disease. The chain uses TRBV30 and TRBJ2-4; the D is unclear. CDR3 DNA: TGTGCCTGGAGTTTGACCGCGAACATTCAGTACTTC. Residues: CAWSLTANIQYF.